These 18 T cell receptor beta chains originate from one sample sequenced in a study of blood T cells in healthy people across ages. A second 7 to 11 cycle PCR used barcoded and J-beta primers. MiXCR was run by TCRdb on the 5' RACE reads, yielding one entry per CDR3 protein. In the table there are about 1.1 million distinct CDR3 sequences, around two fifths of which are singletons. Material: blood. These receptors originate from a man aged 18 to 30 in good health.

The CDR3 nucleotides read TGTGCCAGCAGCCAAGATGCGGAGAACTATGGCTACACCTTC. It is translated as CASSQDAENYGYTF. The V call is TRBV4-2, the J call TRBJ1-2; D unclear. This CDR3 spans 14 amino acids. V was clipped by 0 bases and J by 2 bases, with 7 bases between them. CDR1 is LGHNA and CDR2 is YNFKEQ in the germline V gene.

The chain recombines TRBV20-1 with TRBJ1-4; possibly TRBD1 for D (5 bases). CDR1 DFQATT and CDR2 SNEGSKA come from the germline V gene (reference sequence). The CDR3 consists of 18 residues. V lost 1 base and J 7 bases, leaving 25 bases between the germline ends. CDR3 residues: CSARVRDPRTWASEKLFF. CDR3 nucleotide sequence: TGCAGTGCTAGAGTACGGGACCCTCGAACGTGGGCTTCTGAAAAACTGTTTTTT.

The chain carries TRBV20-1 and TRBJ1-2; 7 positions agree with TRBD1. Trimming at V came to 5 bases and at J to 3 bases, leaving 21 bases not matched to a gene. CDR3 size: 18 residues. Germline CDR1 and CDR2: DFQATT and SNEGSKA (reference sequence). The CDR3 protein is CSAPLVIRDSEPYYGYTF. In nucleotides, the CDR3 is TGCAGTGCTCCCCTTGTAATAAGGGACAGCGAGCCCTACTATGGCTACACCTTC.

A single count supports this clonotype. A much larger clone differs by one base, so this may be a read error. The chain has TRBV29-1 and TRBJ2-1; no clear D gene. The CDR3 spans 15 residues. Trimming cost V 3 bases and J 4 bases, with 16 bases left between them. The germline V gene has CDR1 SQVTM and CDR2 ANQGSEA. CDR3 in DNA: TGCAGCGTTGACCTTTTTTTAGAGAGGTACAATGAGCAGTTCTTC. It translates to CSVDLFLERYNEQFF.

The chain links TRBV20-1 to TRBJ1-5, with D maybe TRBD1 (6 bases). V was shortened by 7 bases and J by 1 base, with 14 bases between the two germline ends. Germline lookup yields CDR1 DFQATT and CDR2 SNEGSKA (reference sequence). The CDR3 contains 14 residues. CDR3 loop: CSGNSGQSNQPQHF. The DNA for the CDR3 is TGCAGTGGGAATTCGGGACAAAGCAATCAGCCCCAGCATTTT.

This clonotype was counted only a few times. V usage is TRBV3-1 and J usage is TRBJ2-5; the D is unclear. This CDR3 is 13 amino acids long. Trimming took off 2 bases at V and 5 bases at J, with 9 bases between the two ends. Germline V gives CDR1 LGHDT, CDR2 YNNKEL (reference sequence). CDR3 in amino acids: CASSQRASETQYF. The CDR3 region has the DNA TGTGCCAGCAGCCAACGGGCCTCGGAGACCCAGTACTTC.

V gene TRBV12-3 or TRBV12-4 combines with J gene TRBJ2-3; unclear D gene. With 7 bases removed from V and 3 bases from J, the gap between germline ends came to 14 bases. This CDR3 comprises 14 residues. CDR3: CASISGERTDTQYF. The CDR3 DNA is TGTGCCAGCATTAGTGGAGAAAGGACAGATACGCAGTATTTT.

This clonotype was counted only a few times. V and J are TRBV12-3 or TRBV12-4 and TRBJ1-1, with TRBD1 identical over 7 bases. This CDR3 is built from 14 residues. J gave up 8 bases and V 6 bases, and 12 bases lay outside the gene matches. The CDR3: CASRPKGAAYEAFF. CDR3 DNA sequence: TGTGCCAGCAGGCCTAAGGGGGCAGCTTACGAAGCTTTCTTT.

CDR3 nucleotides: TGTGCCAGCAGTTTGGGGGACATTCAGTACTTC. Translation gives CASSLGDIQYF. The rearrangement links TRBV12-3 or TRBV12-4 to TRBJ2-4; either TRBD1 or TRBD2 may fit D (5 bases each). The CDR3 has 11 amino acids. Trimming left V 3 bases short and J 8 bases short, with 5 bases between.

In this sample, this clonotype turned up many times. The rearrangement links TRBV25-1 to TRBJ2-1; D is tentatively TRBD1 or TRBD2 (5 bases each). The ends were cut back, 5 bases at V and 2 bases at J, with 7 bases in the middle. Germline V gene data show CDR1 as MGHDK and CDR2 as SYGVNS. The CDR3 loop spans 13 amino acids. CDR3 nucleotides: TGTGCCAGCAGTCGGGGCGCCTACAATGAGCAGTTCTTC. It translates to CASSRGAYNEQFF.

This chain joins TRBV25-1 and TRBJ2-3; TRBD2 matches 15 bases. The germline V gene has CDR1 MGHDK and CDR2 SYGVNS. The CDR3 spans 17 residues. Trimming removed 7 bases from V and 3 bases from J; junction bases left unmatched: 8. CDR3 coding DNA: TGTGCCAGCATCTCCGGACTAGCGGGGGGGCCAACAGATACGCAGTATTTT. It is translated as CASISGLAGGPTDTQYF.

The chain has TRBV9 and TRBJ2-1; 9 bases are shared with TRBD2. V shed 7 bases and J 5 bases; nucleotides not matched to a gene: 13. This CDR3 spans 16 amino acids. Per germline, CDR1 SGDLS and CDR2 YYNGEE. CDR3 nucleotide sequence: TGTGCCAGCGGGTCTTTGCGGGGGGGCCTCGACAATGAGCAGTTCTTC. Amino acids: CASGSLRGGLDNEQFF.

The rearrangement joins TRBV6-5 to TRBJ1-2, with a tentative D call TRBD1 (6 bases). V was trimmed by 2 bases and J by 7 bases, leaving 11 bases between them. CDR3 length equals 13 residues. Germline CDR1 is MNHEY and CDR2 is SVGAGI. The CDR3 coding sequence is TGTGCCAGCAGTTACCTCGACAGGCTTGGCTACACCTTC. Translation gives CASSYLDRLGYTF.

The CDR3 here is CASSWKTDGTEAFF. The CDR3 DNA sequence: TGTGCCAGCAGCTGGAAAACGGACGGCACTGAAGCTTTCTTT. This sequence joins TRBV11-1 and TRBJ1-1; D is undetermined. The germline V and J ends were trimmed by 4 bases and 4 bases, with 13 bases remaining between them. Germline CDR1 and CDR2: SGHAT and FQDESV (reference sequence). The CDR3 has 14 amino acids.

V usage is TRBV4-2 and J usage is TRBJ1-4; no clear D gene. Trimming stripped 3 bases from V and 7 bases from J, with 18 bases between. Germline assignment: CDR1 LGHNA and CDR2 YNFKEQ. The CDR3 has 16 amino acids. The CDR3 here is CASSHQRTGVGEKLFF. The CDR3 DNA follows: TGTGCCAGCAGCCACCAGAGGACGGGAGTGGGTGAAAAACTGTTTTTT.

The rearrangement uses TRBV12-3 or TRBV12-4 and TRBJ2-5, with TRBD1 matching over 7 bases. The CDR3 loop spans 13 amino acids. V dropped 5 bases and J dropped 11; count of bases not matched to a gene: 11. The CDR3 DNA is TGTGCCAGCAGTCAGACAGGGTCGGGTGAGCAGTACTTC. It codes for CASSQTGSGEQYF.

The chain employs TRBV7-2 and TRBJ1-2, with 7 bases lining up with TRBD1. In germline, CDR1 is SGHTA, CDR2 FQGNSA. This CDR3 spans 15 amino acids. The trim removed 5 bases at V and 7 bases at J, leaving 13 bases unmatched. This CDR3 is CASSPRYTGVGGYTF. As DNA, the CDR3 is TGTGCCAGCAGCCCGAGGTATACAGGGGTCGGTGGCTACACCTTC. Filled out from reference TRBV7-2 and TRBJ1-2, the complete variable domain reads GAGVSQSPSNKVTEKGKDVELRCDPISGHTALYWYRQSLGQGLEFLIYFQGNSAPDKSGLPSDRFSAERTGGSVSTLTIQRTQQEDSAVYLCASSPRYTGVGGYTFGSGTRLTVV.

For the CDR3, the DNA is TGTGCCACCCGGGGAGGTCGGGGCTACACCTTC. Its protein is CATRGGRGYTF. The genes are TRBV19 and TRBJ1-2; D gene uncertain. CDR1 LNHDA and CDR2 SQIVND come from the germline V gene (reference sequence). Trimming stripped 10 bases from V and 8 bases from J, with 14 bases between. This CDR3 region has 11 residues.